Listed here is a single T cell receptor beta chain. Its antigen is as yet unknown. These data come from a study of CD8+ T cells in alopecia areata. Study background: Treated patients took oral tofacitinib at 5 to 10 mg twice daily.

The V end was cut by 0 bases, the J end by 3 bases, with 9 bases between. Germline lookup yields CDR1 LGHNA and CDR2 YNFKEQ. The CDR3 consists of 14 residues. RNA, once extracted, was reverse transcribed into cDNA for use as the sequencing template. The protocol was immunoSEQ multiplex PCR, while the TCRdb copy is restricted to in-frame clones and leaves out a portion. This sample has under 70,000 clones, with around 96% found just once. Study results and limitations: Higher clonality was seen in lesional scalp than in normal scalp, especially in alopecia totalis/universalis. Normal-skin resident alphabeta T cells also appear among scalp sample sequences.

Lesional scalp punch biopsies and peripheral blood came from alopecia areata patients. The sequence derives from a human donor with alopecia areata. Sequences were derived from CD8+ T cells sorted from blood, sampled at week 0. This chain joins TRBV4-2 and TRBJ2-7; TRBD1 is a possible D gene (5 bases). The CDR3 DNA reads TGTGCCAGCAGCCAAGAAGGGGTTAGCTACGAGCAGTACTTC. This encodes CASSQEGVSYEQYF.